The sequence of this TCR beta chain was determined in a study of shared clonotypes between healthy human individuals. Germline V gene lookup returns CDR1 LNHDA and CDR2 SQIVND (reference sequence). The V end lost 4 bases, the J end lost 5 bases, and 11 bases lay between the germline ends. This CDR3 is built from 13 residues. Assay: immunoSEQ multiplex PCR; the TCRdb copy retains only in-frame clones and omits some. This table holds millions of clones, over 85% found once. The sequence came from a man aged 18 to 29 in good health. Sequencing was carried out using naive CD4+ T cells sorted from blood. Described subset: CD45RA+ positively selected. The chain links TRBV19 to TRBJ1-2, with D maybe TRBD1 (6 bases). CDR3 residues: CASSTAGVYGYTF. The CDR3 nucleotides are TGTGCCAGTAGTACCGCAGGGGTATATGGCTACACCTTC.